The clone carrying this TCR beta chain was detected ten times or more. Time point meaning: newly diagnosed GD, antithyroid drugs for less than 3 months. From RNA extracted from PBMCs, the TCR library was made. This sample is drawn from a study of regulatory T cells in long-lasting Graves disease. The TCR beta library used iRepertoire HTBI primers with Arm-PCR amplification of CDR3. One entry per CDR3 protein, called by TCRdb with MiXCR from the multiplex PCR reads. This table has a few hundred thousand distinct CDR3 sequences, approximately 15% appearing once. Trimming took off 5 bases at V and 6 bases at J, with 19 bases between the two ends. The CDR3 is 16 residues long. Per the germline V gene, CDR1 is SGHAT and CDR2 is FQDESV (reference sequence). The same data also contributed to another study, on T cells in Graves' hyperthyroidism and ophthalmopathy. That work contributes: An initial round of RT-PCR targeting the TCR CDR3 relied on the HTBI primer set.

The sample in question was peripheral blood mononuclear cells (PBMCs), obtained at new diagnosis, from a patient treated with antithyroid drugs. The receptor's source is a man aged 40-49 years with Graves disease. The chain links TRBV11-1 to TRBJ1-4; perhaps TRBD1 as D (5 bases). Here the CDR3 DNA reads TGTGCCAGCAGCGCCGCGGACGGGGGTGATCATGAAAAACTGTTTTTT. It codes for CASSAADGGDHEKLFF.